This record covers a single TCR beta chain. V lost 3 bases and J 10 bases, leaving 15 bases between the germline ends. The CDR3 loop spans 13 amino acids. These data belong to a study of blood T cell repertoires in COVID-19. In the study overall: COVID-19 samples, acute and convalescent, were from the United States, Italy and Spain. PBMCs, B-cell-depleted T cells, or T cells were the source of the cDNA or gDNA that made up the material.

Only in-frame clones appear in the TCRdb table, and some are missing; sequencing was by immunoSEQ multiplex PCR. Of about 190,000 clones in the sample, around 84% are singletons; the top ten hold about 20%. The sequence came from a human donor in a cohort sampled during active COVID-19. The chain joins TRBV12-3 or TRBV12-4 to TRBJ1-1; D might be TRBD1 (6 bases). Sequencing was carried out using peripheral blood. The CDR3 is CASSFQGTIRAFF. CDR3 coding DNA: TGTGCCAGCAGTTTCCAGGGGACGATACGAGCTTTCTTT.